The 19 T cell receptor beta chains below were found in one sample sequenced in a study of Graves' ophthalmopathy and Graves' hyperthyroidism. Amplification targeted the TCR beta CDR3 regions, with RNA transcripts as the source material. The library came from an HTBI-primed first-round RT-PCR and a second-round multiplex PCR. TCRdb reprocessed the multiplex PCR reads with MiXCR, giving one entry per CDR3 protein. Of almost 750,000 distinct CDR3 sequences listed, around 40% are singletons. Sequenced sample: peripheral blood. The receptors were sampled from an adult man with Graves' ophthalmopathy.

The sample holds many counts of this clonotype. This chain uses TRBV9 with TRBJ1-5; 7 nucleotides align to TRBD1. Germline loops: CDR1 SGDLS, CDR2 YYNGEE. The CDR3 totals 13 residues. The V and J ends lost 3 bases and 5 bases, in that order; junction bases with no gene match: 2. The CDR3 DNA reads as TGTGCCAGCAGCGGAGGGACAGATCAGCCCCAGCATTTT. Protein: CASSGGTDQPQHF. Based on the CDR3 plus reference TRBV9 and TRBJ1-5, the full variable domain is DSGVTQTPKHLITATGQRVTLRCSPRSGDLSVYWYQQSLDQGLQFLIQYYNGEERAKGNILERFSAQQFPDLHSELNLSSLELGDSALYFCASSGGTDQPQHFGDGTRLSIL.

This clonotype appeared many times. The chain links TRBV20-1 to TRBJ1-1; tentative D call: TRBD1 (6 bases). Trimming shortened V by 7 bases and J by 5 bases, and 14 bases separated the two germline ends. Germline loops: CDR1 DFQATT, CDR2 SNEGSKA (reference sequence). The CDR3 has 12 residues. The CDR3 protein is CSVTPTGTEAFF. CDR3 DNA: TGCAGTGTTACACCAACAGGGACTGAAGCTTTCTTT.

The V and J genes are TRBV7-9 and TRBJ1-2; 7 bases map to TRBD1. The CDR3 runs to 17 residues. Unmatched junction bases numbered 21, after V lost 6 bases and J lost 8 bases. Germline loops: CDR1 SEHNR, CDR2 FQNEAQ (reference sequence). The CDR3 is CASRPKDRWPFHQGYTF. Written as DNA, the CDR3 is TGTGCCAGCAGACCAAAGGACAGGTGGCCCTTCCACCAGGGCTACACCTTC.

This chain connects TRBV2 to TRBJ2-7, with a weak D call TRBD1 (6 bases). Germline V CDR1 and CDR2: SNHLY, FYNNEI. Trimming removed 10 bases at V and 3 bases at J, with 16 bases between. The CDR3 consists of 13 residues. The chain's CDR3 is CAILTGHHYEQYF. The DNA of the CDR3 is TGTGCCATCCTAACGGGACACCACTACGAGCAGTACTTC.

This clonotype was found a few times. The chain joins TRBV15 to TRBJ1-2; 7 positions match TRBD1. The CDR3 is 12 amino acids. Germline lookup yields CDR1 LNHNV and CDR2 YYDKDF (reference sequence). V lost 6 bases and J lost 4; bases outside the gene matches: 2. In DNA, the CDR3 is TGTGCCACCAGGGGGACAGCCTATGGCTACACCTTC. This gives the protein CATRGTAYGYTF.

The table lists this clonotype with many counts. V usage is TRBV7-9 and J usage is TRBJ1-2, with D uncertain. This CDR3 contains 14 residues. V lost 5 bases and J lost 4, with 14 bases in between. Looked up from germline, CDR1 is SEHNR and CDR2 is FQNEAQ (reference sequence). For the CDR3, the DNA is TGTGCCAGCAGCACCCAGCTAGGAGTCTATGGCTACACCTTC. This sequence encodes CASSTQLGVYGYTF.

CDR3 residues: CAITGTSGSGEQFF. In DNA, the CDR3 is TGTGCCATCACCGGGACTAGCGGGAGTGGAGAGCAGTTCTTC. The chain employs TRBV10-3 and TRBJ2-1, with 14 positions matching TRBD2. Looked up from germline, CDR1 is ENHRY and CDR2 is SYGVKD. The junction had 6 bases not matched to a gene; V was cut back by 7 bases and J by 10 bases. The CDR3 is made up of 14 amino acids.

This clonotype was seen only a few times. The DNA for the CDR3 is TGTGCCAGCAGTTTAGCGGGAGTGGGGGTTCTCGAGCAGTACTTC. It translates to CASSLAGVGVLEQYF. This rearrangement joins TRBV2 to TRBJ2-7; 9 bases fit TRBD2. V lost 5 bases and J lost 6; bases outside the gene matches: 11. This CDR3 contains 15 residues. CDR1 and CDR2 from the germline V gene are SNHLY and FYNNEI.

This clonotype was counted many times. This chain links TRBV7-6 with TRBJ2-5; D gene uncertain. Germline CDR1 reads SGHVS; CDR2 reads FNYEAQ. The length of the CDR3 is 17 residues. Trimming cost V 1 base and J 2 bases, with 17 bases left between them. CDR3 protein: CASSLDARRIKQETQYF. The CDR3 DNA sequence: TGTGCCAGCAGCTTAGATGCCCGCCGCATTAAACAAGAGACCCAGTACTTC.

V usage is TRBV12-3 or TRBV12-4 and J usage is TRBJ2-7; 9 nucleotides match TRBD2. The V gene end was trimmed by 7 bases and the J gene end by 4 bases; junction bases not matched to a gene: 5. The CDR3 totals 13 residues. This chain's CDR3 is CASTLSGGYEQYF. The CDR3 coding sequence is TGTGCCAGCACCCTAAGCGGGGGGTACGAGCAGTACTTC.

Concerning this clonotype itself: A junction end diverges from the germline sequence, so it may reflect a read error. The chain couples TRBV5-1 to TRBJ2-3; D uncertain. The CDR3 has 14 residues. Germline-derived CDR1 and CDR2 are SGHRS and YFSETQ. CDR3 coding DNA: TGTGCCAGCAGCTTACGTACTAGCACAGATACGCAGTATTTT. Translating it yields CASSLRTSTDTQYF.

This chain joins TRBV20-1 and TRBJ2-5; 12 bases align to TRBD2. V dropped 7 bases and J dropped 0; count of bases not matched to a gene: 9. The CDR3 extends over 16 amino acids. Germline loops: CDR1 DFQATT, CDR2 SNEGSKA (reference sequence). CDR3 DNA sequence: TGCAGTGTCGTACTAGCGGGGGGCCGGTACCAAGAGACCCAGTACTTC. It specifies CSVVLAGGRYQETQYF.

With regard to this clonotype: It may be a read error: a sequence one base away is much more abundant. The J gene is TRBJ2-7, the V gene TRBV15, with 8 bases matching TRBD1. V trimming: 0 bases; J trimming: 6 bases; junction bases outside the gene matches: 22. This CDR3 contains 20 residues. Germline V CDR1 and CDR2: LNHNV, YYDKDF (reference sequence). In nucleotides, the CDR3 is TGTGCCACCAGCAGAGATGCCCGGACAGGGTTATCGTCCGGCTACTGCGAGCAGTACTTC. This translates into CATSRDARTGLSSGYCEQYF.

The chain is built from TRBV15 and TRBJ1-5; 8 nucleotides match TRBD1. The CDR3 has 17 amino acids. CDR1 and CDR2 from the germline V gene are LNHNV and YYDKDF (reference sequence). V was pared by 1 base and J by 8 bases, with 13 bases of the junction left unmatched. CDR3 nucleotide sequence: TGTGCCACCAGCAGAGGGACAGGGACCTATAGCAGGAAGCCCCAGCATTTT. It yields the protein CATSRGTGTYSRKPQHF.

For this clonotype: At one end the junction does not follow the germline gene, possibly because of a read error. The chain carries TRBV2 and TRBJ2-5; D might be TRBD1 (6 bases). CDR1 and CDR2 (germline): SNHLY, FYNNEI. The CDR3 has 15 residues. The CDR3 DNA reads as TGCGCCAGCAGCTTAGTAACAGGGTACCCAGAGACCCAGTACTTC. As protein: CASSLVTGYPETQYF.

This clonotype was seen just once. One end of the junction varies from germline; a read error may be responsible. This chain connects TRBV4-1 to TRBJ1-5; D is unresolved. The CDR3 has 14 residues. CDR1 is MGHRA and CDR2 is YSYEKL in the germline V gene. As DNA, the CDR3 is TGCGTCAGCAGCCAAGAAGGAGGGAATCAGCCCCAGCATTTT. Translating gives CVSSQEGGNQPQHF.

The chain uses TRBV2 and TRBJ2-7; 16 bases are shared with TRBD2. Germline trimming cut 6 bases from V and 4 bases from J; bases unmatched to any gene: 9. This CDR3 comprises 17 residues. Per the germline V gene, CDR1 is SNHLY and CDR2 is FYNNEI. CDR3 residues: CASSDSGTSGRAYEQYF. CDR3 nucleotide sequence: TGTGCCAGCAGCGATTCCGGGACTAGCGGGAGGGCATACGAGCAGTACTTC.

About this clonotype itself: Sequence at one end of the junction differs from germline and may be a read error. Here the CDR3 DNA reads TGTGCCAGTTCCACGGACGGCCAAAGGAACTGTGGCTACACCTTC. It translates to CASSTDGQRNCGYTF. The rearrangement uses TRBV7-2 and TRBJ1-2; D is uncertain. This CDR3 contains 15 residues. Germline CDR1 SGHTA, CDR2 FQGNSA. Complete variable domain (other parts from reference TRBV7-2 and TRBJ1-2): GAGVSQSPSNKVTEKGKDVELRCDPISGHTALYWYRQSLGQGLEFLIYFQGNSAPDKSGLPSDRFSAERTGGSVSTLTIQRTQQEDSAVYLCASSTDGQRNCGYTFGSGTRLTVV.

This clonotype was observed at least ten times. V and J are TRBV7-2 and TRBJ1-3; 7 nucleotides agree with TRBD1. This CDR3 has 16 residues. V was clipped by 4 bases and J by 0 bases; unmatched bases: 6. Germline-derived CDR1 and CDR2 are SGHTA and FQGNSA. Here the CDR3 reads CASSSRTGTSGNTIYF. The CDR3, as DNA: TGTGCCAGCAGCTCCCGGACAGGAACCTCTGGAAACACCATATATTTT.